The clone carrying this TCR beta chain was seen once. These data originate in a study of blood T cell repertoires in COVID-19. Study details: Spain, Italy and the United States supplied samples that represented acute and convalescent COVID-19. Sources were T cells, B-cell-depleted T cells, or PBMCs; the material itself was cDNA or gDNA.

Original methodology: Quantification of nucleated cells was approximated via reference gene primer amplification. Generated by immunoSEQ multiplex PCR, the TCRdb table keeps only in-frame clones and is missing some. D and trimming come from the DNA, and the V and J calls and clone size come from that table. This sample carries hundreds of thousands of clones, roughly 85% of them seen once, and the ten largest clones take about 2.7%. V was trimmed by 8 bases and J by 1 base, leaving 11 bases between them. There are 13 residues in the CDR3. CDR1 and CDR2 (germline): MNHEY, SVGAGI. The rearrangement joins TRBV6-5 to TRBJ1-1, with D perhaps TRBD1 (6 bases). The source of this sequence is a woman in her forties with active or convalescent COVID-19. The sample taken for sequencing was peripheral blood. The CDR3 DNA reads TGTGCCAGCGGGACATCGCGGAACACTGAAGCTTTCTTT. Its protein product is CASGTSRNTEAFF.